This T cell receptor beta chain was retrieved from a study of long-term antiretroviral therapy in people with HIV. Study-wide points: Dominance of pre-ART expanded clones persisted, fluctuating and often declining after ART. ART adherence, viral resistance and therapy changes were not recorded. Repertoires looked antigen-experienced, with only a slight naive shift after ART.

In germline, CDR1 is MGHRA, CDR2 YSYEKL. V dropped 1 base and J dropped 6 bases, with 12 bases sitting between them. The CDR3 is made up of 15 amino acids. Sequencing relied on immunoSEQ assay v3.0, run at survey level. Data came from immunoSEQ multiplex PCR; TCRdb stores just in-frame clones and leaves some out. The sample has under 20,000 clones, about three quarters seen once; the top ten hold over 12%. Of note for this clone: The target antigen is unknown.

Each donor provided at least one pre-ART PBMC sample and at least two post-ART PBMC samples. The sequenced sample was unsorted PBMCs, obtained around 2.1 years before starting antiretroviral therapy. This receptor was obtained from a man between 25 and 39 years old with HIV. V usage is TRBV4-1 and J usage is TRBJ2-2, with D perhaps being TRBD1 or TRBD2 (5 bases each). The CDR3 nucleotides are TGCGCCAGCAGCCAAGCAGGGACGATGGCCGGGGAGCTGTTTTTT. Translating it yields CASSQAGTMAGELFF.